Below, 22 T cell receptor beta chains from the same sample are listed, as sequenced in a study of tumor-infiltrating lymphocytes in primary liver carcinoma. The authors made TCR beta cDNA from around 500 ng total RNA with a constant-region primer. Each TCR beta library was derived from three nested multiplex PCR rounds that employed slightly modified ARM-PCR. For around 11 cycles apiece, the opening two PCR rounds ran with TRBV1-TRBV30 forward primers and a C-beta reverse primer. TCRdb used MiXCR to reprocess the multiplex PCR reads, holding one entry per CDR3 protein. The repertoire includes about 21,000 distinct CDR3 sequences, 65% to 85% of them detected once, and around two fifths sits in the top ten. The roughly 19-33 mg bulk tissue piece was not sorted before simultaneous RNA and DNA extraction. The sequencing input was liver tumor tissue from sampling region 1. Subset of the sample: tumor region T1, superior pole. These receptors were obtained from a middle-aged man with primary liver carcinoma and hepatitis B virus infection.

In regard to this clonotype: One junction end does not reproduce the germline sequence, and a read error may be involved. J is TRBJ2-5 and V is TRBV3-1; D is uncertain. Germline-derived CDR1 and CDR2 are LGHDT and YNNKEL (reference sequence). The CDR3 spans 14 residues. Written as DNA, the CDR3 is TGTGCCAACAGCCAAGGAAGTGGCTTGGAGACCCAGTACTTC. This encodes CANSQGSGLETQYF.

Notes on this clonotype: No conserved phenylalanine or tryptophan is present at the end of the CDR3, so a read error is the likely explanation. This CDR3 is CASRLDGRFSGTIYNEQFS. CDR3 DNA: TGTGCCAGCAGATTAGATGGGCGATTCAGCGGGACCATTTACAATGAGCAGTTCTCC. V usage is TRBV11-2 and J usage is TRBJ2-1; 7 nucleotides align to TRBD2. The CDR3 sequence is 19 residues long. Germline CDR1 and CDR2: SGHAT and FQNNGV.

Note on this clonotype: Without the conserved terminal phenylalanine or tryptophan, this CDR3 likely stems from a read error. This chain connects TRBV11-2 to TRBJ2-7; D remains ambiguous. In germline, CDR1 is SGHAT, CDR2 FQNNGV. The CDR3 runs 12 residues. CDR3 nucleotides: TGTGCCAACAGCTTTGCATCCTACGAGCAGTACATC. It yields the protein CANSFASYEQYI.

The count of this clonotype is one. The conserved closing phenylalanine or tryptophan is absent in this CDR3, likely reflecting a read error. The chain couples TRBV28 to TRBJ2-7, with TRBD1 matching 9 bases. CDR3 size: 14 residues. Germline V gene sequence: CDR1 MDHEN, CDR2 SYDVKM. The V gene end was trimmed by 7 bases and the J gene end by 0 bases; junction bases not matched to a gene: 4. DNA for the CDR3: TGTGCCAGCATCCTGACAGGGGGCTCCTACGAGCAGTACCTT. It encodes CASILTGGSYEQYL.

The chain links TRBV11-2 to TRBJ2-3, with TRBD1 identical over 7 bases. Germline V gene lookup returns CDR1 SGHAT and CDR2 FQNNGV. The CDR3 covers 15 residues. The V segment lost 7 bases and the J segment 6 bases; nucleotides outside the gene matches: 13. The CDR3 region is CASISPGQEPDTQYF. The CDR3 DNA reads as TGTGCCAGCATCTCACCCGGACAGGAGCCGGATACGCAGTATTTT.

Worth noting for this clonotype: This may be a read error, as it is one base from a much larger clone. The gene calls are TRBV11-3 and TRBJ1-6, with D maybe TRBD1 (6 bases). V lost 5 bases and J 10 bases, leaving 24 bases between the germline ends. CDR1 is SGHNT and CDR2 is YENEEA in the germline V gene. The CDR3 covers 17 residues. CDR3 amino acids: CASSPGPRGALTSPLHF. The CDR3 DNA follows: TGTGCCAGCAGCCCGGGACCGCGGGGGGCGCTGACCTCACCCCTCCACTTT.

Concerning this clonotype: Likely a read error: the CDR3 ends without its conserved phenylalanine or tryptophan. The genes are TRBV2 and TRBJ2-7; perhaps TRBD2 as D (6 bases). This CDR3 contains 13 residues. The V gene's germline CDR1 is SNHLY and CDR2 FYNNEI. CDR3 sequence (DNA): TGTGTCAGCGGCTACGGGAGCTGGTACGAGCAGTACTTA. This encodes CVSGYGSWYEQYL.

This clonotype was seen only a few times. At one end the junction does not follow the germline gene, possibly because of a read error. The chain joins TRBV5-5 to TRBJ2-1; 9 bases match TRBD2. The CDR3 totals 17 residues. Germline CDR1 reads SGHKS; CDR2 reads YYEKEE (reference sequence). The CDR3 DNA reads as TGTGCCAGCATCTCGGGACTAGCCATCGGTTACTACAATGGGCAGTTCTTC. It is translated as CASISGLAIGYYNGQFF.

This clonotype was seen only a few times. This sequence joins TRBV30 and TRBJ2-2; 8 bases align to TRBD2. The CDR3 covers 15 residues. Trimming cost V 5 bases and J 4 bases; bases outside gene matches: 9. CDR1 is GTSNPN, CDR2 SVGIG, per germline (reference sequence). The CDR3 DNA sequence: TGTGCCTGGCAAACAGCGGGAGCCAGCACCGGGGAGCTGTTTTTT. Translated, it gives CAWQTAGASTGELFF.

The CDR3 protein is CASSYSELITEAFF. CDR3 coding DNA: TGTGCCAGCAGTTACTCGGAGCTGATCACTGAAGCTTTCTTT. V gene TRBV6-2 or TRBV6-3 combines with J gene TRBJ1-1; D is unresolved. Germline CDR1 and CDR2: MNHEY and SVGEGT. V dropped 0 bases and J dropped 4 bases, with 9 bases sitting between them. The CDR3 totals 14 residues.

This sequence joins TRBV5-1 and TRBJ2-7; TRBD2 aligns across 8 bases. V gave up 0 bases and J gave up 7 bases; unmatched junction bases: 18. Germline values: CDR1 SGHRS, CDR2 YFSETQ. This CDR3 has 18 amino acids. CDR3 nucleotide sequence: TGCGCCAGCAGCTTGGAGGCTAGCGGGCCCGATGGGCTCTATGAGCAGTACTTC. Its protein product is CASSLEASGPDGLYEQYF.

Note on this clonotype: The junction departs from the called germline gene at one end, perhaps through a read error. The rearrangement joins TRBV11-2 to TRBJ2-1; D gene unclear. The CDR3 has 15 amino acids. Germline values: CDR1 SGHAT, CDR2 FQNNGV. CDR3 coding DNA: TGTACCAGCAACTTAGCTGCAAGAGTTGTCAATGAGCAGTTCTTC. This codes for CTSNLAARVVNEQFF.

The J gene is TRBJ2-1, the V gene TRBV29-1; D call uncertain. CDR3 size: 16 residues. Germline V gives CDR1 SQVTM, CDR2 ANQGSEA. Trimming shortened V by 6 bases and J by 8 bases, and 26 bases separated the two germline ends. CDR3 coding DNA: TGCAGCGTCGCCACGCTTCGATCCTGGTCCCGTCATGAGCAGTTCTTC. Encoded protein: CSVATLRSWSRHEQFF.

For this clonotype: Sequence at one end of the junction differs from germline and may be a read error. The V call is TRBV7-9, the J call TRBJ1-2, with 11 nucleotides matching TRBD1. This CDR3 has 14 residues. Germline V CDR1 and CDR2: SEHNR, FQNEAQ (reference sequence). CDR3 coding DNA: TGTACCAGCAGATGGGACAGGGGGTTTCATGGCTACACGTTC. It yields the protein CTSRWDRGFHGYTF.

The V and J genes are TRBV29-1 and TRBJ1-2, with 8 bases that match TRBD1. The CDR3 loop spans 13 amino acids. Germline V gene sequence: CDR1 SQVTM, CDR2 ANQGSEA. The V segment lost 4 bases and the J segment 7 bases; nucleotides outside the gene matches: 8. The CDR3 nucleotides read TGCAGCGTTGCTTGTGACAGGGGATGTGGCTACACCTTC. Translation gives CSVACDRGCGYTF.

This clonotype was observed a few times. The junction does not match germline at one end; this may be a read error. The rearrangement links TRBV7-9 to TRBJ1-1; D uncertain. CDR1 is SEHNR and CDR2 is FQNEAQ in the germline V gene (reference sequence). The CDR3 contains 14 residues. CDR3 coding DNA: TGTGCCAGCAGCTTCCTTCAGGAGAACACTGGAGCTTTCTTT. Protein sequence: CASSFLQENTGAFF.

This rearrangement joins TRBV5-1 to TRBJ2-1; D might be TRBD1 (6 bases). This CDR3 region has 14 residues. The ends were cut back, 5 bases at V and 5 bases at J, with 14 bases in the middle. The V gene's germline CDR1 is SGHRS and CDR2 YFSETQ. The CDR3 protein is CASRVLGAHNEQFF. CDR3 sequence (DNA): TGCGCCAGCAGGGTACTGGGGGCGCACAATGAGCAGTTCTTC. Using reference TRBV5-1 and TRBJ2-1 for the parts outside the CDR3, the full variable domain is KAGVTQTPRYLIKTRGQQVTLSCSPISGHRSVSWYQQTPGQGLQFLFEYFSETQRNKGNFPGRFSGRQFSNSRSEMNVSTLELGDSALYLCASRVLGAHNEQFFGPGTRLTVL.

The gene calls are TRBV27 and TRBJ2-6, with D unclear. Trimming took 5 bases from V and 2 from J, leaving 13 bases between them. Germline loops: CDR1 MNHEY, CDR2 SMNVEV (reference sequence). CDR3 length: 16 amino acids. CDR3 loop: CASSRSSTAGANVLTF. For the CDR3, the DNA is TGTGCCAGCAGTCGATCCTCCACGGCTGGGGCCAACGTCCTGACTTTC.

This clonotype came up a few times. A much larger clone differs by one base, so this may be a read error. DNA of the CDR3: TGTGCCAGCAGCACACAGCACACTGAAGCTCTCTTT. Its translation is CASSTQHTEALF. The rearrangement uses TRBV28 and TRBJ1-1; D is undetermined. Germline-derived CDR1 and CDR2 are MDHEN and SYDVKM. The CDR3 runs 12 residues.

This clonotype was seen many times. This chain uses TRBV7-9 with TRBJ2-7; D is uncertain. This CDR3 is built from 13 residues. The V gene lost 0 bases and the J gene lost 9 bases, with 12 bases spanning the gap. CDR1 is SEHNR and CDR2 is FQNEAQ in the germline V gene (reference sequence). The CDR3: CASSLAVELGQYF. CDR3 nucleotide sequence: TGTGCCAGCAGCTTAGCGGTAGAGCTCGGGCAGTACTTC.

At least ten counts were recorded for this clonotype. The J gene is TRBJ2-3, the V gene TRBV28, with 8 positions matching TRBD2. The junction had 9 bases not matched to a gene; V was cut back by 6 bases and J by 4 bases. This CDR3 is 15 amino acids long. Germline lookup yields CDR1 MDHEN and CDR2 SYDVKM. The CDR3 DNA reads TGTGCCAGCAGCACAGCGGGAGTCGAGTCAGATACGCAGTATTTT. The encoded protein is CASSTAGVESDTQYF.

This clonotype was detected only once. The CDR3 end shows no conserved phenylalanine or tryptophan, and so a read error is likely. The chain couples TRBV11-2 to TRBJ2-7; D ambiguous. CDR1 and CDR2 (germline): SGHAT, FQNNGV. The CDR3 runs to 14 residues. CDR3: CTSSLTDAAYEQYS. DNA for the CDR3: TGTACCAGCAGTTTAACGGACGCTGCCTACGAGCAGTACTCC.